This entry lists 10 T cell receptor beta chains sequenced from one sample in a study of shared clonotypes between healthy human individuals. Assay used: immunoSEQ multiplex PCR; TCRdb lists only in-frame clones, some missing. The table shows a few hundred thousand clones, with 65% occurring only once. Material: memory CD4+ T cells sorted from blood. The subset here: CD45RA-negative fraction. The receptors were gathered from a man younger than 40 in good health.

The V gene is TRBV6-5, the J gene TRBJ2-6; a possible D gene is TRBD2 (5 bases). V lost 5 bases, J lost 0 bases, and 8 bases lay in between. Germline V lookup: CDR1 MNHEY, CDR2 SVGAGI. The CDR3 is 15 residues long. The CDR3 region has the DNA TGTGCCAGCAGTCTGGCGGGCTCTGGGGCCAACGTCCTGACTTTC. Residues: CASSLAGSGANVLTF.

On this clone itself: Other DNA sequences in the sample encode the same CDR3. The rearrangement joins TRBV6-1 to TRBJ2-7; tentative D call: TRBD1 (6 bases). This CDR3 is 14 amino acids long. V lost 8 bases, J lost 0 bases, and 14 bases lay in between. CDR1 MNHNS and CDR2 SASEGT come from the germline V gene. CDR3 DNA sequence: TGTGCCAGCCGGGAACAGGGAAGCTCCTACGAGCAGTACTTC. Its protein is CASREQGSSYEQYF.

The V gene is TRBV6-5, the J gene TRBJ2-5; 9 nucleotides match TRBD1. V shed 5 bases, J shed 2 bases, and the junction held 6 bases outside the gene matches. CDR1 is MNHEY, CDR2 SVGAGI, per germline. CDR3 length: 15 residues. CDR3 region: CASSGQGRVQETQYF. In DNA, the CDR3 is TGTGCCAGCAGTGGACAGGGGCGGGTTCAAGAGACCCAGTACTTC.

CDR3 DNA: TGTGCCAGCAACAGAAGGGCGGGAACCACTAATACGCAGTATTTT. It codes for CASNRRAGTTNTQYF. The V and J genes are TRBV5-4 and TRBJ2-3, with a possible D match to TRBD2 (6 bases). Germline loops: CDR1 SGHNT, CDR2 YYREEE (reference sequence). This CDR3 contains 15 residues. Trimming pared 6 bases from V and 7 bases from J, leaving 21 bases between. Looking up the rest from reference TRBV5-4 and TRBJ2-3 gives the full variable domain: ETGVTQSPTHLIKTRGQQVTLRCSSQSGHNTVSWYQQALGQGPQFIFQYYREEENGRGNFPPRFSGLQFPNYSSELNVNALELDDSALYLCASNRRAGTTNTQYFGPGTRLTVL.

The CDR3 loop reads CASSLFYNPTDTQYF. As DNA, the CDR3 is TGCGCCAGCAGCTTGTTTTACAACCCCACAGATACGCAGTATTTT. The chain uses TRBV5-1 and TRBJ2-3; no firm D call. The CDR3 spans 15 residues. V shed 1 base and J shed 2 bases, with 11 bases lying between them. In germline, CDR1 is SGHRS, CDR2 YFSETQ.

V usage is TRBV5-1 and J usage is TRBJ1-5; the D is unclear. V lost 4 bases to trimming and J lost 7 bases, with 12 bases between them. The CDR3 is 13 amino acids. CDR1 SGHRS and CDR2 YFSETQ come from the germline V gene. The CDR3 DNA reads as TGCGCCAGCAGCCCGGATCCAAACCAGCCCCAGCATTTT. It specifies CASSPDPNQPQHF. Full variable domain (outside the CDR3, taken from reference TRBV5-1 and TRBJ1-5): KAGVTQTPRYLIKTRGQQVTLSCSPISGHRSVSWYQQTPGQGLQFLFEYFSETQRNKGNFPGRFSGRQFSNSRSEMNVSTLELGDSALYLCASSPDPNQPQHFGDGTRLSIL.

The CDR3 loop reads CASSFQPLGEQFF. DNA for the CDR3: TGCGCCAGCAGCTTTCAACCCTTAGGTGAGCAGTTCTTC. The genes are TRBV5-1 and TRBJ2-1; D is uncertain. V was shortened by 2 bases and J by 9 bases, with 12 bases between the two germline ends. Germline CDR1 and CDR2: SGHRS and YFSETQ. The CDR3 extends over 13 amino acids.

V is TRBV6-5 and J is TRBJ2-7; 8 positions match TRBD1. V shed 4 bases, J shed 0 bases, and the junction held 5 bases outside the gene matches. This CDR3 has 15 residues. CDR1 MNHEY and CDR2 SVGAGI come from the germline V gene. This CDR3 is CASSLRQGSSYEQYF. The CDR3 nucleotides are TGTGCCAGCAGTTTACGACAGGGGAGCTCCTACGAGCAGTACTTC.

CDR3 sequence (DNA): TGCGCCAGCAGCTTGGCCAGTTTCCAGCGGGACTACGAGCAGTACTTC. Protein: CASSLASFQRDYEQYF. The chain links TRBV5-1 to TRBJ2-7; TRBD2 agrees at 7 bases. Germline CDR1 SGHRS, CDR2 YFSETQ. Losses at the gene ends were 0 bases for V and 3 bases for J; bases not matched to a gene: 9. The CDR3 loop spans 16 amino acids.

The genes are TRBV18 and TRBJ2-1; unclear D gene. The length of the CDR3 is 16 residues. Germline loops: CDR1 KGHSH, CDR2 LQKENI. Trimming shortened V by 3 bases and J by 5 bases, and 17 bases separated the two germline ends. CDR3 nucleotide sequence: TGTGCCAGCTCACCCCCTGGTGGGTTGGTGGACAATGAGCAGTTCTTC. It yields the protein CASSPPGGLVDNEQFF.